This T cell receptor (beta chain) emerged from a study of CXCR3-negative and CXCR3-positive naive CD8 T cells. Regarding this clonotype: Antigen specificity is unknown.

CD45RO-CCR7+CD27+CD95- cells counted as naive CD8+ T cells. Findings of the study overall: For CXCR3-positive naive cells, TRB CDR3s were more hydrophobic than those of CXCR3-negative naive cells.

Via 5' RACE with UMI labels, TRB cDNA libraries were prepared. TCRdb reprocessed the 5' RACE reads, keeping one entry per CDR3 protein, no DNA. The sample holds 120,000 or so distinct CDR3 sequences. Sequencing was performed on naive CXCR3+ CD8+ T cells from blood. As for subset: CD45RO-CCR7+CD27+CD95- naive CD8+ T cells expressing CXCR3 (TNR3+). The receptor was isolated from a human donor in good health. Some clones in this sample may be carry-over from other donors' samples.

CDR3 loop: CSVTVGYQETQYF. V and J are TRBV29-1 and TRBJ2-5; as DNA is missing, the TRBD1 call by TCRdb cannot be tested. CDR3 length: 13 amino acids. Germline-derived CDR1 and CDR2 are SQVTM and ANQGSEA.